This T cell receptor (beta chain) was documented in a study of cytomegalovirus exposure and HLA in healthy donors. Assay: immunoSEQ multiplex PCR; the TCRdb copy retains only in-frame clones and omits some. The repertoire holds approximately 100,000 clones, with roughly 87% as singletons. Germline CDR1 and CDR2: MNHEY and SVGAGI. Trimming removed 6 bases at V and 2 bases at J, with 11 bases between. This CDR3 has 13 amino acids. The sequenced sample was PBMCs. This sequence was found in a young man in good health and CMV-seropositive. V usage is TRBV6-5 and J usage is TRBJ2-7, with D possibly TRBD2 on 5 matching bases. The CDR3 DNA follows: TGTGCCAGCAGAATTGACTATACCTACGAGCAGTACTTC. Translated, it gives CASRIDYTYEQYF.